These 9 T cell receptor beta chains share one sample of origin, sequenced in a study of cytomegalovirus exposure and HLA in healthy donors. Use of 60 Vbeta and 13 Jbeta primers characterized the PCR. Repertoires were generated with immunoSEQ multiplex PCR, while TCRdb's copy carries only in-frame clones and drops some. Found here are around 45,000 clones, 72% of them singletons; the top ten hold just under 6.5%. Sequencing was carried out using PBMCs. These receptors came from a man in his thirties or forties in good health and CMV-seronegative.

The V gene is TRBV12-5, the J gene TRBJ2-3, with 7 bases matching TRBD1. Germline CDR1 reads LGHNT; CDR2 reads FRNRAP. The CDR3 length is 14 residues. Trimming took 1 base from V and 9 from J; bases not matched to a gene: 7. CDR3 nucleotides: TGTGCTAGTGGTTTGGGCCTTCAGGGGGACACGCAGTATTTT. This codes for CASGLGLQGDTQYF. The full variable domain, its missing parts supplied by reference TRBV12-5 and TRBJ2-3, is DARVTQTPRHKVTEMGQEVTMRCQPILGHNTVFWYRQTMMQGLELLAYFRNRAPLDDSGMPKDRFSAEMPDATLATLKIQPSEPRDSAVYFCASGLGLQGDTQYFGPGTRLTVL.

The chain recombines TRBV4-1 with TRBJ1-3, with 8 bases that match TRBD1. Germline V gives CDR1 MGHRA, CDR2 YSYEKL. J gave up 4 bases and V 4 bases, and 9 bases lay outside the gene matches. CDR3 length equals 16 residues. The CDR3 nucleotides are TGCGCCAGCAGCCCTGGGCAGGGGGCATCGGGAAACACCATATATTTT. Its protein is CASSPGQGASGNTIYF.

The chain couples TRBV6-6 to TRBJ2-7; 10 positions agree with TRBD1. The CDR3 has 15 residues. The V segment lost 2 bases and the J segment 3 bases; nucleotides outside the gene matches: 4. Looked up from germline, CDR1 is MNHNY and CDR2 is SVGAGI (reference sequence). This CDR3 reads CASSYRDRGGYEQYF. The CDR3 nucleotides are TGTGCCAGCAGTTACAGGGACAGGGGTGGCTACGAGCAGTACTTC.

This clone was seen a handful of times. CDR3 amino acids: CASRQEPGQAYEQYF. CDR3 coding DNA: TGTGCCAGCAGGCAAGAACCGGGACAGGCCTACGAGCAGTACTTC. V is TRBV2 and J is TRBJ2-7, with 8 bases matching TRBD1. Germline values: CDR1 SNHLY, CDR2 FYNNEI. The CDR3 has 15 residues. Trimming removed 6 bases from V and 2 bases from J; junction bases left unmatched: 9.

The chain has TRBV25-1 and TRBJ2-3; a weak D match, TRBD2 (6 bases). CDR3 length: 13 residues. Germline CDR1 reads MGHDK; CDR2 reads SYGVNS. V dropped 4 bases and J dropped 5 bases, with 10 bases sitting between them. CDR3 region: CASSVGRLDTQYF. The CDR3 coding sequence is TGTGCCAGCAGTGTCGGGAGATTAGATACGCAGTATTTT.

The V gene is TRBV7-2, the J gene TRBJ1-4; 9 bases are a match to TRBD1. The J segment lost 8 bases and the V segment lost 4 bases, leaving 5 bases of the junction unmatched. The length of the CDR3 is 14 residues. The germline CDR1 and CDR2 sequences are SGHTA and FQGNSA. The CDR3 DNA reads TGTGCCAGCAGCTCGGGACAGGGAGAAGAAAAACTGTTTTTT. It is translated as CASSSGQGEEKLFF.

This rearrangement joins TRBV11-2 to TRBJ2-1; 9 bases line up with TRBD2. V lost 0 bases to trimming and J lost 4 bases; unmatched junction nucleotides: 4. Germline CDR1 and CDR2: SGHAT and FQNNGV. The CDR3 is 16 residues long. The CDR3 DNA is TGTGCCAGCAGCTTAGAAATAGCGGGAGCGTACAATGAGCAGTTCTTC. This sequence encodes CASSLEIAGAYNEQFF.

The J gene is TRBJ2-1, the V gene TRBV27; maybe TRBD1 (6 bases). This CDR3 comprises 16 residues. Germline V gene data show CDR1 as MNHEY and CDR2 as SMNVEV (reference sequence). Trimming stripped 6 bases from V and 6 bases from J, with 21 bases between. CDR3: CASRKGVGANFNEQFF. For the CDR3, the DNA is TGTGCCAGCAGGAAGGGGGTCGGCGCTAACTTCAATGAGCAGTTCTTC.

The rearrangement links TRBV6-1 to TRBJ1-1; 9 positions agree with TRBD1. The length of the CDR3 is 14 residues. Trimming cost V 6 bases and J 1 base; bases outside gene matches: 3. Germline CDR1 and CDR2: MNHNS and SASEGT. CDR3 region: CASRGDRENTEAFF. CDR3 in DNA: TGTGCCAGCAGGGGGGACAGGGAGAACACTGAAGCTTTCTTT.